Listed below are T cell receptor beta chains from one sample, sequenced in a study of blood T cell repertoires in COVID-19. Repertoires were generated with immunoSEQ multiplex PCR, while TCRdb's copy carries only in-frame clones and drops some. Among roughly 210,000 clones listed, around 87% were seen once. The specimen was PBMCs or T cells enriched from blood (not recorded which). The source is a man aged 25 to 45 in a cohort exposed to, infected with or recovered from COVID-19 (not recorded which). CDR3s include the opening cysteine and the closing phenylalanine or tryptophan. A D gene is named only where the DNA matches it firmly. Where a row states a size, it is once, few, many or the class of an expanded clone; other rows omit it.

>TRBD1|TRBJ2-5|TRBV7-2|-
CASSTRQGEWETQYF
TGTGCCAGCAGCACCCGACAGGGGGAATGGGAGACCCAGTACTTC
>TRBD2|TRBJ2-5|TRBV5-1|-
CASSFSGGQETQYF
TGCGCCAGCAGCTTTAGCGGGGGGCAAGAGACCCAGTACTTC
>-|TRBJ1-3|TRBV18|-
CASSPLSAGDGNTIYF
TGTGCCAGCTCACCCCTAAGCGCGGGGGATGGAAACACCATATATTTT
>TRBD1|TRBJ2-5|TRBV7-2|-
CASSATGVYETQYF
TGTGCCAGCAGCGCAACAGGGGTATACGAGACCCAGTACTTC
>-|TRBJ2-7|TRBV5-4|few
CASSFNSYEQYF
TGTGCCAGCAGCTTCAACTCCTACGAGCAGTACTTC
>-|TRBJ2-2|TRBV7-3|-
CASSQGMRSTGELFF
TGTGCCAGCAGCCAGGGGATGCGTTCCACCGGGGAGCTGTTTTTT
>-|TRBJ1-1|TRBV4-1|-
CASSQVRETRGKNTEAFF
TGCGCCAGCAGCCAAGTCAGGGAAACAAGGGGAAAGAACACTGAAGCTTTCTTT
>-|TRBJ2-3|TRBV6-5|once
CASRNGRVFTDTQYF
TGTGCCAGCAGGAACGGCCGGGTGTTCACAGATACGCAGTATTTT
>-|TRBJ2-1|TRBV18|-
CASSPPVGEPSYNEQFF
TGTGCCAGCTCACCACCGGTCGGGGAACCCTCCTACAATGAGCAGTTCTTC
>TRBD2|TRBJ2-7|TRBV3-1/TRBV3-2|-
CASSQESGLAGVPLEQYF
TGTGCCAGCAGCCAAGAATCGGGACTAGCGGGAGTGCCCCTCGAGCAGTACTTC
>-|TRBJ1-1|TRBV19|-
CASSLGVGGERNTEAFF
TGTGCCAGTAGTTTGGGTGTTGGCGGGGAAAGGAACACTGAAGCTTTCTTT
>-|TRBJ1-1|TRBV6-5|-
CASSYGTGLNTEAFF
TGTGCCAGCAGTTACGGAACAGGGTTGAACACTGAAGCTTTCTTT
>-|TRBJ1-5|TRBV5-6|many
CASSLTRGPGRGPQHF
TGTGCCAGCAGCTTGACCAGGGGCCCGGGACGGGGGCCCCAGCATTTT
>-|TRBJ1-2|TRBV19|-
CASSTKISGGLGYTF
TGTGCCAGTAGTACCAAGATCTCAGGAGGGCTCGGCTACACCTTC
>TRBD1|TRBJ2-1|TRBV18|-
CASSLSAGGKRSNEQFF
TGTGCCAGCTCACTGTCGGCAGGGGGAAAACGCTCGAATGAGCAGTTCTTC
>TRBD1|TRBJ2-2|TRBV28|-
CASLELKGGSNTGELFF
TGTGCCAGCCTAGAACTGAAAGGGGGCTCCAACACCGGGGAGCTGTTTTTT
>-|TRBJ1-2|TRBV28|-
CASSFQRARSGGYTF
TGTGCCAGCAGTTTTCAGAGGGCGCGTAGTGGTGGCTACACCTTC
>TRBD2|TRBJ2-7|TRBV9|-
CASSGILAGEEQYF
TGTGCCAGCAGCGGAATACTAGCGGGAGAGGAGCAGTACTTC
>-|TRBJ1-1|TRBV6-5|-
CASSYSRQTNTEAFF
TGTGCCAGCAGTTACTCGCGACAGACGAACACTGAAGCTTTCTTT
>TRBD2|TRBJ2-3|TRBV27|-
CASTDSVASGKDTQYF
TGTGCCAGCACCGACTCCGTGGCTAGCGGGAAAGATACGCAGTATTTT
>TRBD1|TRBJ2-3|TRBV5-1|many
CASSLPGQGLLDTQYF
TGCGCCAGCAGTTTGCCCGGACAGGGCCTCTTGGATACGCAGTATTTT